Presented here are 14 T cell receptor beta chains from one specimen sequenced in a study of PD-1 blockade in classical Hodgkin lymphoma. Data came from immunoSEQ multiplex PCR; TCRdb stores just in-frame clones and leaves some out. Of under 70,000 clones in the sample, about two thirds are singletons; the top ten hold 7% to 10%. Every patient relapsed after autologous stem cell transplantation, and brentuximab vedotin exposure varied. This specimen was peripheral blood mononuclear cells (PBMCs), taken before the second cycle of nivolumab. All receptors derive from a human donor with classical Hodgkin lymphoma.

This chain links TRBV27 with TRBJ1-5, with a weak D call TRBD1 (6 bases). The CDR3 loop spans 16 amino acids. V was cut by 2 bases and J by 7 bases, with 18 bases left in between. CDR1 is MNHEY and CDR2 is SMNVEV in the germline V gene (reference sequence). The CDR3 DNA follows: TGTGCCAGCAGTTTAGGGAGGGGGGCGATCGGGCAGCCCCAGCATTTT. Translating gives CASSLGRGAIGQPQHF.

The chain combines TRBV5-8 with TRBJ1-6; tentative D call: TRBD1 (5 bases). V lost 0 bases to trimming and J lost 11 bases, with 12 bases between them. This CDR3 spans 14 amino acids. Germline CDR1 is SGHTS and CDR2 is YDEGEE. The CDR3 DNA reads TGTGCCAGCAGCTTGGGGCAGGGTGCTCCACCCCTCCACTTT. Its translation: CASSLGQGAPPLHF.

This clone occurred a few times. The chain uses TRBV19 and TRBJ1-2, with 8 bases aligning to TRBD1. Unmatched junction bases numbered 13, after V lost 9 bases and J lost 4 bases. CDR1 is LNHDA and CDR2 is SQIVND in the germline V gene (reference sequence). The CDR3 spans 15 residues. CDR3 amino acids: CASNTDRETIYGYTF. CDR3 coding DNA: TGTGCCAGCAACACGGACAGGGAAACTATCTATGGCTACACCTTC.

Here the CDR3 reads CASSLGQGFRQPQHF. CDR3 bases: TGTGCCAGCAGCCTGGGACAGGGTTTTCGTCAGCCCCAGCATTTT. The V and J genes are TRBV7-2 and TRBJ1-5, with TRBD1 identical over 9 bases. Germline V gene lookup returns CDR1 SGHTA and CDR2 FQGNSA. Trimming removed 5 bases from V and 6 bases from J; junction bases left unmatched: 8. The CDR3 totals 15 residues.

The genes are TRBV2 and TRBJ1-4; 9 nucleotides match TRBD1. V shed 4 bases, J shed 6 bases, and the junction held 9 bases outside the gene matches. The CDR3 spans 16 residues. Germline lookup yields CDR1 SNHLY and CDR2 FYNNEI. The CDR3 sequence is CASSGLPGQGHEKLFF. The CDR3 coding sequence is TGTGCCAGCAGTGGATTACCGGGACAGGGCCATGAAAAACTGTTTTTT.

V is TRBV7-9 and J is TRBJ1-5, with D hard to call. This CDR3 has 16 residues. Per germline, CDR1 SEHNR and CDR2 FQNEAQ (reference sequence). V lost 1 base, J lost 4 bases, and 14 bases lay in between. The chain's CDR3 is CASSLGHLDLNQPQHF. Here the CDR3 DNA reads TGTGCCAGCAGCTTAGGGCACCTAGACTTAAATCAGCCCCAGCATTTT. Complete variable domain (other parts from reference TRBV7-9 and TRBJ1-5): DTGVSQNPRHKITKRGQNVTFRCDPISEHNRLYWYRQTLGQGPEFLTYFQNEAQLEKSRLLSDRFSAERPKGSFSTLEIQRTEQGDSAMYLCASSLGHLDLNQPQHFGDGTRLSIL.

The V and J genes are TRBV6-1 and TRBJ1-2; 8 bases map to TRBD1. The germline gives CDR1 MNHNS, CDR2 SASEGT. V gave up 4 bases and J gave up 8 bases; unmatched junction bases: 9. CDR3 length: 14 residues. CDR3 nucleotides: TGTGCCAGCAGTGGAGCGACAGGGGTTGACGGCTACACCTTC. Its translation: CASSGATGVDGYTF.

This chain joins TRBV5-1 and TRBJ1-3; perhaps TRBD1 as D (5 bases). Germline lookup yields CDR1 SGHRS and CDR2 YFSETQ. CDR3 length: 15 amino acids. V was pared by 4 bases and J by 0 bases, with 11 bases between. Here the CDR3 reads CASSPGTYSGNTIYF. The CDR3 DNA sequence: TGCGCCAGCAGCCCGGGGACCTACTCTGGAAACACCATATATTTT.

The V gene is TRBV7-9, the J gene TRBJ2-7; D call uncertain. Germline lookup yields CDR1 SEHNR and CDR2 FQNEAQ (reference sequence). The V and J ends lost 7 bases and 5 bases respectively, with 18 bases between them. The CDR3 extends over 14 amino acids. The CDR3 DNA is TGTGCCAGCACCCCCTGGGCCTCTACCGACGAGCAGTACTTC. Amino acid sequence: CASTPWASTDEQYF.

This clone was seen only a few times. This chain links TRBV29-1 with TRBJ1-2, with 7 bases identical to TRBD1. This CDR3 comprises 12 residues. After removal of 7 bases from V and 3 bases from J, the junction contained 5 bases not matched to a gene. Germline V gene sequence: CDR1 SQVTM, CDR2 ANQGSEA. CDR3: CSADTGDYGYTF. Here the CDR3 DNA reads TGCAGCGCGGACACAGGGGACTATGGCTACACCTTC.

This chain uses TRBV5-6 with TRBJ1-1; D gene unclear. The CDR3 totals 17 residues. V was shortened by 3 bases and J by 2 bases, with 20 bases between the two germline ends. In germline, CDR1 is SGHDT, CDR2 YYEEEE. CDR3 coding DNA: TGTGCCAGCAGCTCTCCACGCGACTGGGCTAGAAACACTGAAGCTTTCTTT. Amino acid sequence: CASSSPRDWARNTEAFF.

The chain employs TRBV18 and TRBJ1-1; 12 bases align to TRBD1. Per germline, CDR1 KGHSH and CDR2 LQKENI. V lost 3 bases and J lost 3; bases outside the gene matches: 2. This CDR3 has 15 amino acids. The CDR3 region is CASSPGTGGYTEAFF. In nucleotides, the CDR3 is TGTGCCAGCTCACCGGGGACAGGGGGCTACACTGAAGCTTTCTTT.

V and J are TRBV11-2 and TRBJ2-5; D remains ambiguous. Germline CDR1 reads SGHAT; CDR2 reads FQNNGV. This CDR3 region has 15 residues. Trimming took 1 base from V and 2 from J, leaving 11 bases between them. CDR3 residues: CASSLGPHGQETQYF. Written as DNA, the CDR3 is TGTGCCAGCAGCTTAGGGCCCCACGGACAAGAGACCCAGTACTTC.

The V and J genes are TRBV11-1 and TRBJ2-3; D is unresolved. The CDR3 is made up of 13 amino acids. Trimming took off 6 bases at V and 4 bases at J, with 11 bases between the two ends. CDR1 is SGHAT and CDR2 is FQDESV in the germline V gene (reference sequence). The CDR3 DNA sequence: TGTGCCAGCAGACCCATCGGCGCAGATACGCAGTATTTT. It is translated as CASRPIGADTQYF.